Below are 13 T cell receptor beta chains sequenced from a single sample in a study of control samples from healthy donors and cancer patients. This table comes from immunoSEQ multiplex PCR, and its TCRdb copy is limited to in-frame clones, with some not included. The table shows some 100,000 clones, with about 91% occurring only once. Sequenced material: blood. All receptors derive from a man younger than 40 in good health.

The chain joins TRBV28 to TRBJ1-1; D is perhaps TRBD1 (6 bases). The CDR3 totals 15 residues. V was pared by 8 bases and J by 0 bases, with 16 bases between. From germline, CDR1 is MDHEN and CDR2 SYDVKM. This CDR3 is CASGTGLVMNTEAFF. The CDR3 coding sequence is TGTGCCAGCGGAACAGGGCTAGTGATGAACACTGAAGCTTTCTTT.

This sequence joins TRBV11-3 and TRBJ2-3; possible D gene TRBD1, 6 bases. V gave up 8 bases and J gave up 1 base, with 13 bases separating them. CDR1 SGHNT and CDR2 YENEEA come from the germline V gene. This CDR3 has 14 residues. CDR3 protein: CASQGQHRTDTQYF. The CDR3 DNA reads TGTGCCAGCCAGGGACAACATCGCACAGATACGCAGTATTTT.

The gene calls are TRBV29-1 and TRBJ1-1, with D possibly matching TRBD1 (5 bases). The CDR3 loop spans 14 amino acids. V lost 3 bases to trimming and J lost 5 bases, with 16 bases between them. Germline-derived CDR1 and CDR2 are SQVTM and ANQGSEA. DNA for the CDR3: TGCAGCGTTGACCACACTGGAGGGGTTACTGAAGCTTTCTTT. It codes for CSVDHTGGVTEAFF.

This chain uses TRBV5-1 with TRBJ2-1; D perhaps matches TRBD2 (6 bases). This CDR3 has 15 residues. V was trimmed by 0 bases and J by 6 bases, leaving 13 bases between them. Germline-derived CDR1 and CDR2 are SGHRS and YFSETQ. As DNA, the CDR3 is TGCGCCAGCAGCTTGGAAGCGACTAGAGGCAATGAGCAGTTCTTC. It yields the protein CASSLEATRGNEQFF. The full variable domain, its missing parts supplied by reference TRBV5-1 and TRBJ2-1, is KAGVTQTPRYLIKTRGQQVTLSCSPISGHRSVSWYQQTPGQGLQFLFEYFSETQRNKGNFPGRFSGRQFSNSRSEMNVSTLELGDSALYLCASSLEATRGNEQFFGPGTRLTVL.

This chain links TRBV5-1 with TRBJ2-3; D is uncertain. Germline V gives CDR1 SGHRS, CDR2 YFSETQ. This CDR3 comprises 14 residues. The germline V and J ends were trimmed by 4 bases and 4 bases, with 13 bases remaining between them. CDR3 region: CASSASRTSDTQYF. Here the CDR3 DNA reads TGCGCCAGCAGCGCGAGTCGTACGTCAGATACGCAGTATTTT.

This sequence joins TRBV27 and TRBJ2-7, with 7 bases lining up with TRBD1. Germline assignment: CDR1 MNHEY and CDR2 SMNVEV (reference sequence). V trimming: 3 bases; J trimming: 4 bases; junction bases outside the gene matches: 6. The CDR3 is 14 residues long. The CDR3 is CASSFRGTRYEQYF. DNA for the CDR3: TGTGCCAGCAGTTTCAGGGGGACGCGTTACGAGCAGTACTTC.

The V gene is TRBV4-1, the J gene TRBJ2-1; D might be TRBD2 (6 bases). V shed 1 base and J shed 3 bases, with 10 bases lying between them. There are 15 residues in the CDR3. Germline values: CDR1 MGHRA, CDR2 YSYEKL. The chain's CDR3 is CASSQAGSGYNEQFF. In DNA form, the CDR3 reads TGCGCCAGCAGCCAAGCCGGGAGTGGCTACAATGAGCAGTTCTTC.

The CDR3 region is CASSMDRDYGYTF. DNA of the CDR3: TGTGCCAGTAGTATGGACAGGGACTATGGCTACACCTTC. V is TRBV19 and J is TRBJ1-2; 8 bases agree with TRBD1. The CDR3 has 13 residues. Per the germline V gene, CDR1 is LNHDA and CDR2 is SQIVND (reference sequence). The V gene end was trimmed by 3 bases and the J gene end by 3 bases; junction bases not matched to a gene: 0. Complete variable domain (other parts from reference TRBV19 and TRBJ1-2): DGGITQSPKYLFRKEGQNVTLSCEQNLNHDAMYWYRQDPGQGLRLIYYSQIVNDFQKGDIAEGYSVSREKKESFPLTVTSAQKNPTAFYLCASSMDRDYGYTFGSGTRLTVV.

The V gene is TRBV7-2, the J gene TRBJ2-4; the match to TRBD2 covers 11 bases. V shed 0 bases, J shed 8 bases, and the junction held 3 bases outside the gene matches. Germline V gives CDR1 SGHTA, CDR2 FQGNSA. The CDR3 runs 15 residues. The CDR3 DNA reads TGTGCCAGCAGCTTAGCGACTAGCGGGGCGTACATTCAGTACTTC. Translated, it gives CASSLATSGAYIQYF.

This clone was recorded a few times. The chain joins TRBV5-5 to TRBJ1-3, with D perhaps matching TRBD1 (6 bases). This CDR3 has 16 amino acids. Germline values: CDR1 SGHKS, CDR2 YYEKEE (reference sequence). V was pared by 3 bases and J by 0 bases, with 13 bases between. Here the CDR3 reads CASSSYGTNSGNTIYF. CDR3 DNA: TGTGCCAGCAGCTCATACGGGACAAACTCTGGAAACACCATATATTTT.

The V call is TRBV12-3 or TRBV12-4, the J call TRBJ2-1; D may match TRBD1 or TRBD2 (5 bases each). The CDR3 loop spans 13 amino acids. Trimming removed 3 bases from V and 9 bases from J, with 12 bases in between. The CDR3 nucleotides are TGTGCCAGCAGTTTCGGGACGGCAACTGAGCAGTTCTTC. As protein: CASSFGTATEQFF.

CDR3: CASTVRRGTQETQYF. CDR3 nucleotides: TGTGCCAGTACAGTAAGGAGGGGGACGCAAGAGACCCAGTACTTC. The J gene is TRBJ2-5, the V gene TRBV19; possibly TRBD1 or TRBD2 for D (6 bases each). The CDR3 covers 15 residues. Trimming removed 7 bases at V and 2 bases at J, with 17 bases between. Germline V gene sequence: CDR1 LNHDA, CDR2 SQIVND (reference sequence).

The CDR3 spells CASSARDRTNEKLFF. The DNA for the CDR3 is TGCGCCAGCAGCGCCCGGGACAGGACAAATGAAAAACTGTTTTTT. This rearrangement joins TRBV5-1 to TRBJ1-4, with 8 positions matching TRBD1. The germline CDR1 and CDR2 sequences are SGHRS and YFSETQ. The J segment lost 5 bases and the V segment lost 4 bases, leaving 7 bases of the junction unmatched. This CDR3 contains 15 residues. Based on the CDR3 plus reference TRBV5-1 and TRBJ1-4, the full variable domain is KAGVTQTPRYLIKTRGQQVTLSCSPISGHRSVSWYQQTPGQGLQFLFEYFSETQRNKGNFPGRFSGRQFSNSRSEMNVSTLELGDSALYLCASSARDRTNEKLFFGSGTQLSVL.